This T cell receptor (beta chain) was captured by sequencing in a study of blood T cell repertoires in COVID-19. About the study: The origin of the acute and convalescent COVID-19 samples was the United States, Italy and Spain. Sources were T cells, B-cell-depleted T cells, or PBMCs; the material itself was cDNA or gDNA.

Source study methods: Amplification with reference gene primers provided the estimates of nucleated cell counts. Here immunoSEQ multiplex PCR was the method, and the copy in TCRdb shows in-frame clones only, minus some. V, J and clone size are taken as reported in that table, and D and trimming were inferred from the DNA itself. The sample carries approximately 20,000 clones, roughly 91% recorded once. CDR3 length: 14 residues. The V and J ends lost 0 bases and 4 bases respectively, with 10 bases between them. Germline-derived CDR1 and CDR2 are SGDLS and YYNGEE. Sequenced input: peripheral blood. The rearrangement uses TRBV9 and TRBJ1-1, with no clear D. This receptor was taken from a human donor in a cohort sampled during active COVID-19. The CDR3 DNA sequence: TGTGCCAGCAGCGTAGAGGGAGGGAGCACTGAAGCTTTCTTT. This encodes CASSVEGGSTEAFF.